This TCR beta chain was found in a study of cytomegalovirus exposure and HLA in healthy donors. Deletions cut 4 bases from V and 4 bases from J, with 17 bases between. The germline V gene has CDR1 SGHRS and CDR2 YFSETQ. The CDR3 is made up of 16 amino acids. Amplification used 60 Vbeta primers and 13 Jbeta primers. In the authors' methods: An analysis performed later counted about 80 million unique TCR beta chains (around 11 million of them shared). Using immunoSEQ multiplex PCR, the repertoire was profiled, and TCRdb retains in-frame clones only, with some absent. The D gene and trimming were derived from the DNA, and the V and J assignments and clone size from that table. The data hold about 140,000 clones, with more than 60% observed a single time.

The receptor's source is a female donor in good health and CMV-seronegative. The rearrangement links TRBV5-1 to TRBJ1-4; the D is unclear. Input material: PBMCs. In DNA form, the CDR3 reads TGCGCCAGCAGCGCCGCCGCGGCAGACCTTAATGAAAAACTGTTTTTT. Translation: CASSAAAADLNEKLFF. The full variable domain, rest sourced from reference TRBV5-1 and TRBJ1-4, is KAGVTQTPRYLIKTRGQQVTLSCSPISGHRSVSWYQQTPGQGLQFLFEYFSETQRNKGNFPGRFSGRQFSNSRSEMNVSTLELGDSALYLCASSAAAADLNEKLFFGSGTQLSVL.